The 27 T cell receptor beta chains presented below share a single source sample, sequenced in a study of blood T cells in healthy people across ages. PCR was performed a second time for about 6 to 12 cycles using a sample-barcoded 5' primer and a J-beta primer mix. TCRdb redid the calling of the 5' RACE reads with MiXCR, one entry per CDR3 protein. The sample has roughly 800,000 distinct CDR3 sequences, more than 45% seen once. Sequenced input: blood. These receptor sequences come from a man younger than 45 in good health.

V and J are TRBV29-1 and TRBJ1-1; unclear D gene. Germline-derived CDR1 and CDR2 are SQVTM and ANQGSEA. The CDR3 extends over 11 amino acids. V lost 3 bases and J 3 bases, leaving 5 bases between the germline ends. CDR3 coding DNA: TGCAGCGTTGAGAAGTACACTGAAGCTTTCTTT. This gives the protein CSVEKYTEAFF.

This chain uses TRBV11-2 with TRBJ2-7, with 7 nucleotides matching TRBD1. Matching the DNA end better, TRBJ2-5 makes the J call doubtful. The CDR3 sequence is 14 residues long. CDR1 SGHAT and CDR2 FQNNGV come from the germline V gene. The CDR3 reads CASSLLGGWETQYF. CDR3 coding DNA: TGTGCCAGCAGCCTGCTAGGGGGCTGGGAGACCCAGTACTTC.

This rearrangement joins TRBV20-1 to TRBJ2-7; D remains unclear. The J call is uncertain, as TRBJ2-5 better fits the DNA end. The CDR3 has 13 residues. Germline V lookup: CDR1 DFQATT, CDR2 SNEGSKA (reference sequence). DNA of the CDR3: TGCAGTGCTAGCGGGCCCAAAGGCAAGACCCAGTACTTC. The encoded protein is CSASGPKGKTQYF.

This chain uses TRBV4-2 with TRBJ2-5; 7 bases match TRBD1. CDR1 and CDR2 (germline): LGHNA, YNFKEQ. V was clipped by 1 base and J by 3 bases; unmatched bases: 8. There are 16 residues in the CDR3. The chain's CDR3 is CASSQGIGTAEETQYF. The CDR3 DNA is TGTGCCAGCAGCCAAGGAATCGGGACAGCAGAAGAGACCCAGTACTTC.

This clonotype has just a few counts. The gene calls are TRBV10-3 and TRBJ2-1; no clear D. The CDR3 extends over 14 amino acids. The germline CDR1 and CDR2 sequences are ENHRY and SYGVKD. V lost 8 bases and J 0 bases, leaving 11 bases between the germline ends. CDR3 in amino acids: CAIGIYSSYNEQFF. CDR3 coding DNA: TGTGCCATCGGGATCTATAGCTCCTACAATGAGCAGTTCTTC.

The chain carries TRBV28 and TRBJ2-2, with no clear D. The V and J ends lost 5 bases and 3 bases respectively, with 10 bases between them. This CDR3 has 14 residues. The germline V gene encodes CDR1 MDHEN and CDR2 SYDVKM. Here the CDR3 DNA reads TGTGCCAGCAGTCTACCGCACCACACCGGGGAGCTGTTTTTT. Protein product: CASSLPHHTGELFF.

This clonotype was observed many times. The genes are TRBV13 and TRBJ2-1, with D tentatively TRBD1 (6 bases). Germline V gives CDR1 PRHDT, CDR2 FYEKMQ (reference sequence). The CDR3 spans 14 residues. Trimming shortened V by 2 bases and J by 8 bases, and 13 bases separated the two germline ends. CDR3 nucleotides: TGTGCCAGCAGCTTAATACAGGGCTGGGATGAGCAGTTCTTC. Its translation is CASSLIQGWDEQFF.

DNA for the CDR3: TGTGCCAGCAGCGCCTTCCAGTTCGACATTCAGTACTTC. Its protein is CASSAFQFDIQYF. The V gene is TRBV7-6, the J gene TRBJ2-4; D unresolved. Per germline, CDR1 SGHVS and CDR2 FNYEAQ. This CDR3 contains 13 residues. Trimming left V 5 bases short and J 8 bases short, with 13 bases between. The variable domain in full, with the rest retrieved from reference TRBV7-6 and TRBJ2-4, is GAGVSQSPRYKVTKRGQDVALRCDPISGHVSLYWYRQALGQGPEFLTYFNYEAQQDKSGLPNDRFSAERPEGSISTLTIQRTEQRDSAMYRCASSAFQFDIQYFGAGTRLSVL.

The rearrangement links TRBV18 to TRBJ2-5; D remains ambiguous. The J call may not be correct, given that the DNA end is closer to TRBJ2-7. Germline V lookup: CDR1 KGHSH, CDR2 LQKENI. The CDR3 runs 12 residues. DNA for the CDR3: TGTGCCAGCTCACCACGTTCGAACGAGCAGTACTTC. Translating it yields CASSPRSNEQYF.

The CDR3 here is CSARDVGEPSYEQYF. For the CDR3, the DNA is TGCAGTGCTAGAGATGTCGGGGAACCCTCGTACGAGCAGTACTTC. The chain employs TRBV20-1 and TRBJ2-4; D perhaps matches TRBD2 (5 bases). The J call is doubtful: the DNA matches TRBJ2-7 better. The CDR3 totals 15 residues. Germline V CDR1 and CDR2: DFQATT, SNEGSKA (reference sequence).

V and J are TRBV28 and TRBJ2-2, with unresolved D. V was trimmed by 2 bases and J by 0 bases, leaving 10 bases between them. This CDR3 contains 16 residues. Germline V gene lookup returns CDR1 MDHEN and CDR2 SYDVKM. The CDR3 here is CASSLGLFANTGELFF. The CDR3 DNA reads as TGTGCCAGCAGTTTAGGGCTGTTCGCGAACACCGGGGAGCTGTTTTTT.

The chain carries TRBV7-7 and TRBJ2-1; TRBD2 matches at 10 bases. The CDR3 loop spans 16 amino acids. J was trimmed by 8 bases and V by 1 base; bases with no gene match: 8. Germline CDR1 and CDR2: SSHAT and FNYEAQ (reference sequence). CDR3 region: CASSLGLAGAADEQFF. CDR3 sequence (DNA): TGTGCCAGCAGCTTAGGGCTAGCGGGGGCGGCTGATGAGCAGTTCTTC.

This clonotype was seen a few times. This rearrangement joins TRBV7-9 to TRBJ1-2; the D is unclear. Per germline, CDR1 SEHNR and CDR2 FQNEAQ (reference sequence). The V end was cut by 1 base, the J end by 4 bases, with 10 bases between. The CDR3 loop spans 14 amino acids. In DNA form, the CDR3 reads TGTGCCAGCAGCTTAGTTACCAGCAGCTATGGCTACACCTTC. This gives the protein CASSLVTSSYGYTF.

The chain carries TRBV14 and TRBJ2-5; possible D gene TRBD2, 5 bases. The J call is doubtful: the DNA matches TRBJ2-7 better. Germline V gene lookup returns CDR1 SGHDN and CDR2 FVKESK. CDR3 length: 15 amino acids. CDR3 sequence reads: CASSQTGKGSYEQYF. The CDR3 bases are TGTGCCAGCAGCCAGACGGGGAAGGGTTCCTACGAGCAGTACTTC.

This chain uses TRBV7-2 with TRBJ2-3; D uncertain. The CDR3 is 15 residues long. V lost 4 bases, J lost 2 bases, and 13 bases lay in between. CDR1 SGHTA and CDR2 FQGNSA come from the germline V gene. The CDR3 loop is CASSSVVGTTDTQYF. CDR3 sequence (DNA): TGTGCCAGCAGCTCCGTGGTGGGTACCACAGATACGCAGTATTTT.

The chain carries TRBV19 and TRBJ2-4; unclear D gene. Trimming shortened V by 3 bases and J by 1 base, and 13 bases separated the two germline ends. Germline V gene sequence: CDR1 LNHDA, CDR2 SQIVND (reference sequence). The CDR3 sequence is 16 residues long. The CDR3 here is CASSISLAGAKNIQYF. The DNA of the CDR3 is TGTGCCAGTAGTATCTCCCTTGCTGGGGCCAAAAACATTCAGTACTTC.

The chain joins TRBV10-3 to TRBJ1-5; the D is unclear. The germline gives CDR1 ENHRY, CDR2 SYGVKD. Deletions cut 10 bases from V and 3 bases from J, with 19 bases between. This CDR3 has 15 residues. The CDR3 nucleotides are TGTGCCAACTTTCCGACCCCCAGCGACAATCAGCCCCAGCATTTT. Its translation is CANFPTPSDNQPQHF.

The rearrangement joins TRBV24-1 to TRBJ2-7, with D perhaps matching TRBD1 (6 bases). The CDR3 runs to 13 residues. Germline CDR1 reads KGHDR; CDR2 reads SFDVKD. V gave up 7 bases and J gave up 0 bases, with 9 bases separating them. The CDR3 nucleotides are TGTGCCACCAGCACAGGGAGCTCCTACGAGCAGTACTTC. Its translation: CATSTGSSYEQYF.

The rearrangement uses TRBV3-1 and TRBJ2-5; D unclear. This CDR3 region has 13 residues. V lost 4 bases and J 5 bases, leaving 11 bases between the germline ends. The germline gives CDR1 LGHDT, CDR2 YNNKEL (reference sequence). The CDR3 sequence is CASSPQGAETQYF. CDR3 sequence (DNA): TGTGCCAGCAGCCCTCAAGGAGCGGAGACCCAGTACTTC.

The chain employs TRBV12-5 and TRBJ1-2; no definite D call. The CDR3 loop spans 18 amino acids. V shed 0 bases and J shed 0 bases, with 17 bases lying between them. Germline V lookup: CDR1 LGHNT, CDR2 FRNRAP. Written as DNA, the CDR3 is TGTGCTAGTGGTTTGGTACTTATGAGAGGCCTAGCTAACTATGGCTACACCTTC. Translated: CASGLVLMRGLANYGYTF.

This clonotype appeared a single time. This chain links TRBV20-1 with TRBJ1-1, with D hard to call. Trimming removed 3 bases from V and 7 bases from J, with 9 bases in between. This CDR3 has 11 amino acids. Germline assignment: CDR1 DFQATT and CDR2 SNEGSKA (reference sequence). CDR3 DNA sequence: TGCAGTGCTAGTTTATTGCGTGAAGCTTTCTTT. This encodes CSASLLREAFF.

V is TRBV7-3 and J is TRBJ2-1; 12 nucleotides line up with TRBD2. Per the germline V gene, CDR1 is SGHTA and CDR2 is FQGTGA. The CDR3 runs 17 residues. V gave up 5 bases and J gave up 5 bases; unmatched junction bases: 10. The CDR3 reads CASSRFASGRADNEQFF. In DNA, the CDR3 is TGTGCCAGCAGCCGCTTCGCTAGCGGGAGGGCGGACAATGAGCAGTTCTTC.

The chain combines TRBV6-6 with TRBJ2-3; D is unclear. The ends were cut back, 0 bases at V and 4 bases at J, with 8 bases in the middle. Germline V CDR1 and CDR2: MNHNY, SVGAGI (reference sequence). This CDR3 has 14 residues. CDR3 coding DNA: TGTGCCAGCAGTTACTCCACCAATCCAGATACGCAGTATTTT. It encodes CASSYSTNPDTQYF.

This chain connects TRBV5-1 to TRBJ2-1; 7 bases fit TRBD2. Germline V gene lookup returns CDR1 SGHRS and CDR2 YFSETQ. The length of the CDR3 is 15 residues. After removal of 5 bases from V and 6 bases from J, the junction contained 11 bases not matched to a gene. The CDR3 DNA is TGCGCCAGCAGAAACGTGAGGGAGGGTCCCAATGAGCAGTTCTTC. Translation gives CASRNVREGPNEQFF.

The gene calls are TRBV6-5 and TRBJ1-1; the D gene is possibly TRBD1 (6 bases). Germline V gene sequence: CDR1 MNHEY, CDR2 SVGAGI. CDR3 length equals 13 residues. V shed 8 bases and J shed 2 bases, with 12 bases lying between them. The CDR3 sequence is CASEGGTNTEAFF. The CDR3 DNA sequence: TGTGCCAGCGAGGGGGGGACTAACACTGAAGCTTTCTTT.

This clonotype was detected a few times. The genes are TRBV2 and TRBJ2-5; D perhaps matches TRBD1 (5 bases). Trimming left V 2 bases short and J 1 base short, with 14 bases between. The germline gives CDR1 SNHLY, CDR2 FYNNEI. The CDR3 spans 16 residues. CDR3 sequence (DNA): TGTGCCAGCAGTGAATACAGGAGTTTGGTCCAAGAGACCCAGTACTTC. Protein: CASSEYRSLVQETQYF.

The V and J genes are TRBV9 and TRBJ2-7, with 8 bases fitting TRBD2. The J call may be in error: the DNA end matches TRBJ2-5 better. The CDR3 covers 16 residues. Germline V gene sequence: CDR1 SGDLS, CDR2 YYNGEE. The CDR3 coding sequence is TGTGCCAGCAGCCTTTTAGCGGGGTCCAAATCAGAGACCCAGTACTTC. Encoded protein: CASSLLAGSKSETQYF.